This TCR beta chain was retrieved from a study of blood T cell repertoires in COVID-19. Across the whole study: Nucleic acid was either cDNA or gDNA, and it came from T cells, B-cell-depleted T cells, or PBMCs.

Patients from Seattle were sampled longitudinally, starting during active infection. As handled by the study authors: Estimated nucleated cell counts came from reference gene primer amplification. Here immunoSEQ multiplex PCR was the method, and the copy in TCRdb shows in-frame clones only, minus some. The V and J calls and clone size were taken over from that table, and D and trimming were inferred from the DNA. Counted here are roughly 40,000 clones, 85% to 95% occurring once; the ten biggest clones make up roughly 0.35%. Only a few counts were recorded for this clone. The TCR originated in a man between 45 and 60 years old with COVID-19, enrolled during active disease. Input material: peripheral blood.

CDR3 in amino acids: CASSPLAGKNYNEQFF. The CDR3 region has the DNA TGCGCCAGCAGCCCCCTGGCGGGAAAAAACTACAATGAGCAGTTCTTC. The gene calls are TRBV5-1 and TRBJ2-1; a possible D gene is TRBD2 (6 bases). Trimming removed 4 bases at V and 3 bases at J, with 17 bases between. CDR1 and CDR2 (germline): SGHRS, YFSETQ. This CDR3 has 16 amino acids.